Below, 5 T cell receptor beta chains from the same sample are listed, as sequenced in a study of blood T cell repertoires in COVID-19. TCRdb's table, derived via immunoSEQ multiplex PCR, lists solely in-frame clones and lacks some. Here the sample spans approximately 210,000 clones, around 84% being singletons. The specimen sequenced was peripheral blood. These receptors originate from a man aged 30 to 45 with active or convalescent COVID-19.

V and J are TRBV3-1 (or the pseudogene TRBV3-2) and TRBJ2-3, with 8 bases lining up with TRBD1. With 0 bases clipped from V and 2 bases from J, the junction kept 4 bases outside the gene matches. CDR1 is LGHDT and CDR2 is YNNKEL in the germline V gene (reference sequence). This CDR3 has 16 residues. As DNA, the CDR3 is TGTGCCAGCAGCCAAGAAAAGACAGGGGACACAGATACGCAGTATTTT. It is translated as CASSQEKTGDTDTQYF.

CDR3 DNA: TGTGCCAGCAGATCCGGACTACCGAGCACAGATACGCAGTATTTT. This encodes CASRSGLPSTDTQYF. This rearrangement joins TRBV28 to TRBJ2-3, with D perhaps TRBD2 (6 bases). This CDR3 is 15 amino acids long. Germline CDR1 reads MDHEN; CDR2 reads SYDVKM. Trimming removed 6 bases at V and 0 bases at J, with 13 bases between. Filled out from reference TRBV28 and TRBJ2-3, the complete variable domain reads DVKVTQSSRYLVKRTGEKVFLECVQDMDHENMFWYRQDPGLGLRLIYFSYDVKMKEKGDIPEGYSVSREKKERFSLILESASTNQTSMYLCASRSGLPSTDTQYFGPGTRLTVL.

V and J are TRBV18 and TRBJ1-2, with 7 bases matching TRBD1. Trimming at V came to 6 bases and at J to 4 bases, leaving 8 bases not matched to a gene. Germline V CDR1 and CDR2: KGHSH, LQKENI. The CDR3 is 14 amino acids. The CDR3 bases are TGTGCCAGCTCCTCTTCACAGGGGAGCTATGGCTACACCTTC. This encodes CASSSSQGSYGYTF.

The genes are TRBV6-2 or TRBV6-3 and TRBJ1-1, with 7 positions matching TRBD1. The germline V gene has CDR1 MNHEY and CDR2 SVGEGT. The trim removed 4 bases at V and 4 bases at J, leaving 12 bases unmatched. There are 16 residues in the CDR3. The CDR3, as DNA: TGTGCCAGCAGTTTCGGGTCAGGGGGTCTGGGCACTGAAGCTTTCTTT. Encoded protein: CASSFGSGGLGTEAFF.

The rearrangement joins TRBV2 to TRBJ2-3, with TRBD1 identical over 8 bases. V dropped 3 bases and J dropped 3; count of bases not matched to a gene: 8. This CDR3 is 16 amino acids long. The germline V gene encodes CDR1 SNHLY and CDR2 FYNNEI. The DNA for the CDR3 is TGTGCCAGCAGTGACTTTGCGACAGGGGCGACAGATACGCAGTATTTT. Protein product: CASSDFATGATDTQYF. The variable domain in full, with the rest retrieved from reference TRBV2 and TRBJ2-3, is EPEVTQTPSHQVTQMGQEVILRCVPISNHLYFYWYRQILGQKVEFLVSFYNNEISEKSEIFDDQFSVERPDGSNFTLKIRSTKLEDSAMYFCASSDFATGATDTQYFGPGTRLTVL.